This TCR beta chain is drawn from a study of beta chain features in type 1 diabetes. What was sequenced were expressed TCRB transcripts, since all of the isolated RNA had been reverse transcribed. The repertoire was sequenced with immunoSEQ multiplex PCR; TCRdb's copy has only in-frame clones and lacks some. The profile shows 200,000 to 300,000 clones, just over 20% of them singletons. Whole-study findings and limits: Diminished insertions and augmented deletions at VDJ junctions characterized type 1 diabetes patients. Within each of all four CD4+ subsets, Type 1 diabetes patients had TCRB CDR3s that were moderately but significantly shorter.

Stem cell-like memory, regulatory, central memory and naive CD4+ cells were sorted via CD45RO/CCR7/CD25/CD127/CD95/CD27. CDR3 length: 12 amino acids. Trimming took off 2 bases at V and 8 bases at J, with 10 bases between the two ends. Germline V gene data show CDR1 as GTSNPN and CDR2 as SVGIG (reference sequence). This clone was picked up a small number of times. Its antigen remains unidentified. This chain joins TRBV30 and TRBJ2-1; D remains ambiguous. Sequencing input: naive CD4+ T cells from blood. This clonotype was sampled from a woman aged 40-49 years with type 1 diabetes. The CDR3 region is CAWSSQAHEQFF. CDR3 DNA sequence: TGTGCCTGGAGTTCCCAGGCCCATGAGCAGTTCTTC.